This T cell receptor beta chain was documented in a study of blood T cell repertoires in COVID-19 (dated by TCRdb to 2018 to 2020). A note on the overall study: Samples covering the acute and convalescent phases of COVID-19 were provided by collaborators in the United States, Italy and Spain. The prospective study material was composed of cDNA or gDNA derived from T cells, B-cell-depleted T cells, or PBMCs. The dataset comprised deeply sampled blood TCRbeta repertoires from subjects exposed to, actively infected with, or recovered from COVID-19. The repertoires were released in a freely available public database intended as a resource for research on the immune response to SARS-CoV-2. The samples were drawn from two sources: the first 160 participants of the ongoing ImmuneRACE study, and fewer than 1,500 subjects contributed by 6 global collaborators. Nearly every sample came with metadata listing a de-identified subject ID, COVID-19 status, age in years and sex. HLA class I and class II types, where available, came from metadata supplied by the sample provider rather than from assay-based typing.

V ends up 6 bases short and J 4 bases short, with an unmatched junction base count of 8. The CDR3 spans 15 residues, from the cysteine through the phenylalanine. The DNA shown is the 45-base CDR3, in frame from base 1. Reading the germline V gene gives CDR1 MNHEY and CDR2 SVGAGI. TCRbeta CDR3 regions were amplified from genomic DNA by means of the immunoSEQ Assay, a bias-controlled multiplex PCR. The original methods were these. Within the assay, amplification of reference gene primers was used to estimate how many nucleated cells each sample contained. Sequence reads were collapsed and filtered to measure the absolute abundance of every unique TCRbeta CDR3 rearrangement. For each sample, productive Simpson clonality was calculated by taking the square root of Simpson's diversity index across productive rearrangements. TCRdb re-hosts the immuneACCESS table, in-frame sequences only. Its copies lack some clones; in the studies checked, an unresolved V gene accounts for under half of them, and the cause for the rest is not known. That table supplies the V and J calls and clone size; D and trimming were determined from the DNA. Here the sample has some 140,000 clones; around 82% occur a single time. The leading ten clones occupy about 5.5% of the sample.

Results the study describes overall, beyond this receptor: The quantity of clinical and demographic metadata differed by source and by participant and was supplied without curation.

Enrolling through a virtual design, the prospective study's participants ranged in age from roughly 18 to 89 years and lived across roughly 24 United States geographic areas. To assign participants to cohorts, the prospective study relied on clinical history that participants themselves reported in a screening survey and a study questionnaire. Each participant in the prospective study had whole blood, serum and a nasopharyngeal or oropharyngeal swab collected by mobile phlebotomists. Participants in the prospective study had the option to provide additional blood draws and questionnaires over a 2-month period. Prospective study blood samples were shipped either frozen or at room temperature before DNA extraction. As to this clone: This receptor's antigen is unknown. Base-call qualities are not available, and no considerably larger clone is one nucleotide away.

Material: PBMCs or T cells enriched from blood (not recorded which). The sequence was collected from a man in his forties with acute COVID-19. The chain joins TRBV6-5 to TRBJ2-5, and 10 junctional nucleotides match TRBD1. The CDR3 is CASRPPGDRGETQYF. The DNA sequence is as follows: TGTGCCAGCAGACCTCCTGGGGACAGGGGAGAGACCCAGTACTTC.